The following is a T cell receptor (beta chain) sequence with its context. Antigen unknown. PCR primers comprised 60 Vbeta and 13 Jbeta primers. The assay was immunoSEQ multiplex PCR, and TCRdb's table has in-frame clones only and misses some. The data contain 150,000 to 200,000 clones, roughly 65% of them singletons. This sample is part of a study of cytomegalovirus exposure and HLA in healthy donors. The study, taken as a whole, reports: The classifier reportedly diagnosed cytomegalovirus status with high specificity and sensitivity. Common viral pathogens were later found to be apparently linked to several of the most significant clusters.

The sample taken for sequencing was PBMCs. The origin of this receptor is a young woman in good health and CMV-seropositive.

The CDR3: CAATNKEKAGEKLFF. The DNA of the CDR3 is TGTGCCGCTACCAATAAAGAAAAGGCAGGTGAAAAACTGTTTTTT. V is TRBV5-4 and J is TRBJ1-4, with D unclear. Germline CDR1 and CDR2: SGHNT and YYREEE (reference sequence). V was shortened by 10 bases and J by 7 bases, with 23 bases between the two germline ends. There are 15 residues in the CDR3.